This T cell receptor beta chain was recovered during a study of T cells expressing NK-cell markers. As the method of synthesis, 5'RACE template switching with UMIs yielded TCR beta cDNA. TCRdb re-called the 5' RACE reads and gives one entry per CDR3 protein, without DNA. The record lists 300,000 to 500,000 distinct CDR3 sequences, of which the ten most abundant hold around 11%. Study-wide results and caveats: The leading position in the CD3+CD56-NKG2C+ fraction of a handful of donors also went to these clonotypes.

In regard to this clonotype: Its antigen is unknown.

CDR3 length equals 11 residues. The chain has TRBV12-3 or TRBV12-4 and TRBJ1-1. The sample taken for sequencing was blood T cells: a sorted CD56 or NKG2C T cell subset, CD4+ or CD8+ T cells, or bulk PBMC T cells (not recorded which). The receptor comes from a woman between 50 and 59 years old in good health. The CDR3: CASRTYTEAFF.